These T cell receptor beta chains were read from a single sample in a study of blood T cell repertoires in COVID-19. The method was immunoSEQ multiplex PCR; TCRdb's version includes in-frame clones alone and lacks a portion of them. The data contain 200,000 to 250,000 clones, about nine tenths of them singletons. Sequenced sample: peripheral blood. These receptors originate from a woman aged 55-69 years who had recovered from COVID-19. Each CDR3 is given with its conserved first and last residue. D genes are given only for firm matches. For some rows the clone size is stated as once, few or many, or as a class when expanded; others skip it.

CDR3	DNA	J	D	size	V
CASSLGSGGPGGQYF	TGTGCCAGCAGCTTAGGATCAGGGGGGCCTGGCGGGCAGTACTTC	TRBJ2-7	-	-	TRBV7-3
CATKYDRGRKDGYTF	TGTGCCACCAAATATGACAGGGGGAGAAAAGATGGCTACACCTTC	TRBJ1-2	TRBD1	once	TRBV19
CASSFLRGNYGYTF	TGTGCCAGCAGTTTCTTAAGGGGGAACTATGGCTACACCTTC	TRBJ1-2	-	once	TRBV28
CASSRTGGTEAFF	TGTGCCAGCAGTCGGACAGGGGGCACTGAAGCTTTCTTT	TRBJ1-1	TRBD1	-	TRBV12-3/TRBV12-4
CSVDNAHGGFEQYF	TGCAGCGTTGATAACGCCCACGGAGGTTTCGAGCAGTACTTC	TRBJ2-7	-	once	TRBV29-1
CASSLLGQPGEKLFF	TGTGCCAGCAGCTTGCTGGGACAGCCGGGAGAAAAACTGTTTTTT	TRBJ1-4	TRBD1	-	TRBV5-5
CASSPDGGRVRPEHF	TGTGCCAGCAGCCCGGACGGCGGCAGGGTACGCCCTGAACATTTT	TRBJ1-5	-	-	TRBV7-6
CAISGDRVISTDTQYF	TGTGCCATCAGTGGCGACAGGGTCATTAGCACAGATACGCAGTATTTT	TRBJ2-3	TRBD1	once	TRBV10-3
CASSQTGGYEQYF	TGTGCCAGCAGTCAAACAGGGGGCTACGAGCAGTACTTC	TRBJ2-7	TRBD1	-	TRBV6-5
CASSHLGQGANEQYF	TGTGCCAGCAGCCACTTGGGACAGGGGGCTAACGAGCAGTACTTC	TRBJ2-7	TRBD1	-	TRBV6-5
CASSLLQGSNTEAFF	TGTGCCAGCAGCTTATTGCAGGGGTCGAACACTGAAGCTTTCTTT	TRBJ1-1	-	-	TRBV5-8
CASSRGINYGYTF	TGTGCCAGTAGCCGGGGTATTAACTATGGCTACACCTTC	TRBJ1-2	-	-	TRBV19
CASKETGPLNTEAFF	TGTGCCAGTAAGGAGACAGGGCCCCTGAACACTGAAGCTTTCTTT	TRBJ1-1	TRBD1	-	TRBV19
CASSNLQGDAAEAFF	TGTGCCAGCAGCAACCTACAGGGGGATGCCGCTGAAGCTTTCTTT	TRBJ1-1	TRBD1	-	TRBV7-3
CASSGNGQGAEPQHF	TGTGCCAGCAGTGGGAACGGACAGGGGGCTGAGCCCCAGCATTTT	TRBJ1-5	TRBD1	-	TRBV2
CATGGGQGRTDTQYF	TGTGCCACCGGAGGTGGACAGGGTCGTACAGATACGCAGTATTTT	TRBJ2-3	TRBD1	-	TRBV6-5
CASSLLGATVKNIQYF	TGTGCCAGCAGCCTCCTTGGGGCTACGGTCAAAAACATTCAGTACTTC	TRBJ2-4	-	-	TRBV7-9
CASSFAGPNNEQFF	TGTGCCAGCAGCTTCGCGGGCCCAAACAATGAGCAGTTCTTC	TRBJ2-1	-	-	TRBV7-3
CASSQSGEETQYF	TGTGCCAGCAGCCAATCGGGGGAGGAGACCCAGTACTTC	TRBJ2-5	-	-	TRBV7-3
CASSLSGRYGYTF	TGTGCCAGCAGTTTATCTGGCAGATATGGCTACACCTTC	TRBJ1-2	-	-	TRBV27
CASSPAGAPNYGYTF	TGTGCCAGCAGTCCCGCGGGGGCTCCTAACTATGGCTACACCTTC	TRBJ1-2	-	-	TRBV6-2/TRBV6-3
CASTGSGGGFRTDTQYF	TGTGCCAGCACCGGTAGCGGGGGGGGTTTTCGCACAGATACGCAGTATTTT	TRBJ2-3	TRBD2	once	TRBV7-2
CASSRGIGEQYF	TGTGCCAGCTCCAGGGGGATTGGCGAGCAGTACTTC	TRBJ2-7	TRBD1	-	TRBV27
CASSLRGQGAQPQHF	TGTGCCAGCAGTTTACGGGGACAGGGGGCTCAGCCCCAGCATTTT	TRBJ1-5	TRBD1	few	TRBV28
CASSLYRGQGNTEAFF	TGTGCCAGCAGCTTATATAGAGGACAGGGGAACACTGAAGCTTTCTTT	TRBJ1-1	TRBD1	-	TRBV7-2
CASSLVDRTSSGANVLTF	TGTGCCAGCAGCTTGGTGGATAGGACTAGCTCTGGGGCCAACGTCCTGACTTTC	TRBJ2-6	TRBD2	-	TRBV5-6
CASSLQGPLEKLFF	TGTGCCAGCAGCTTACAGGGCCCCCTCGAAAAACTGTTTTTT	TRBJ1-4	-	-	TRBV5-5
CSARTGTNTEAFF	TGCAGCGCCAGAACAGGTACGAACACTGAAGCTTTCTTT	TRBJ1-1	-	-	TRBV29-1
CASSLDNQETQYF	TGCGCCAGCAGCTTGGACAACCAAGAGACCCAGTACTTC	TRBJ2-5	-	-	TRBV5-1
CASSTSVSNQPQHF	TGTGCCAGCAGCACCAGTGTCAGCAATCAGCCCCAGCATTTT	TRBJ1-5	-	-	TRBV9
CASSATGGVYGYTF	TGTGCCAGCAGCGCGACAGGAGGAGTCTATGGCTACACCTTC	TRBJ1-2	-	once	TRBV9
CASSSSGTGNNEQFF	TGTGCCAGCAGCTCGAGCGGGACAGGGAACAATGAGCAGTTCTTC	TRBJ2-1	TRBD1	once	TRBV13